This T cell receptor (beta chain) was recovered during a study of blood T cell repertoires in COVID-19. Whole-study context: Sources were T cells, B-cell-depleted T cells, or PBMCs; the material itself was cDNA or gDNA.

This CDR3 spans 14 amino acids. The trim removed 1 base at V and 2 bases at J, leaving 2 bases unmatched. Germline loops: CDR1 MGHRA, CDR2 YSYEKL. In the authors' workflow: Estimation of nucleated cell counts was performed using reference gene primer amplification. The data were produced by immunoSEQ multiplex PCR, yet TCRdb's version contains in-frame clones alone and is incomplete. V and J calls and clone size are copied from that table; D and trimming were computed from the DNA. The sample consists of about 270,000 clones, 85% to 90% of them appearing once. Researchers sorted participants into cohorts using their self-reported clinical history. This clone appeared a single time.

This TCR derives from a woman younger than 30 who had recovered from COVID-19. Sequencing was performed on PBMCs or T cells enriched from blood (not recorded which). The chain carries TRBV4-1 and TRBJ2-7, with 7 bases that match TRBD1. For the CDR3, the DNA is TGCGCCAGCAGCCAAGGACAGGGAACCTACGAGCAGTACTTC. Translating it yields CASSQGQGTYEQYF.